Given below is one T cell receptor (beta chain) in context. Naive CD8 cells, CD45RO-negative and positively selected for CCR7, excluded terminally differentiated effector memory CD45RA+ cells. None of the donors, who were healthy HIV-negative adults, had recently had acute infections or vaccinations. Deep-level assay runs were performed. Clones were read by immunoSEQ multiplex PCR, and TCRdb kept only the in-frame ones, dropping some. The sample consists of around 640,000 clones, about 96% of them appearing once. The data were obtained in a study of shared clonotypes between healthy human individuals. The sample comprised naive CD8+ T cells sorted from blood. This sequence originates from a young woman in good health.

The CDR3 sequence: CASSQDTYNEQFF. The CDR3 region has the DNA TGTGCCAGCAGCCAGGACACTTACAATGAGCAGTTCTTC. The chain recombines TRBV6-5 with TRBJ2-1, with D perhaps matching TRBD1 (5 bases). Deletions cut 6 bases from V and 4 bases from J, with 10 bases between. The V gene's germline CDR1 is MNHEY and CDR2 SVGAGI. The CDR3 has 13 amino acids.